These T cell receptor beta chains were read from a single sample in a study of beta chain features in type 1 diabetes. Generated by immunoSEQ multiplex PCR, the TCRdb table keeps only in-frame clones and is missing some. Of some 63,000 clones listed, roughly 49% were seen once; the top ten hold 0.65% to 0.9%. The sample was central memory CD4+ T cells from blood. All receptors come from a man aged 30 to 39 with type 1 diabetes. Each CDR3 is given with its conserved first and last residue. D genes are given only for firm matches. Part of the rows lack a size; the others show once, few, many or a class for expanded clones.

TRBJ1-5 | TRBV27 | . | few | CASSPGSGGRGNQPQHF | TGTGCCAGCAGTCCCGGAAGCGGGGGCCGCGGCAATCAGCCCCAGCATTTT
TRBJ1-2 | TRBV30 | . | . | CAWGTTGYTF | TGTGCCTGGGGGACAACGGGCTACACCTTC
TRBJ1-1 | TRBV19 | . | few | CASSPGGRVVMAEAFF | TGTGCCAGTAGCCCAGGTGGGAGGGTTGTGATGGCTGAAGCTTTCTTT
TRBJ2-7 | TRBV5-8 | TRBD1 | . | CASSFLFGTGGYGENEQYF | TGTGCCAGCAGCTTCCTGTTCGGGACAGGGGGTTATGGGGAAAACGAGCAGTACTTC
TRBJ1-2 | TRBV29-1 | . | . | CSSRGDGYTF | TGCAGCTCCCGGGGGGATGGCTACACCTTC
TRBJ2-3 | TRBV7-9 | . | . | CANSLEAPLEADTQYF | TGTGCCAACAGCTTAGAAGCCCCCCTAGAAGCAGATACGCAGTATTTT
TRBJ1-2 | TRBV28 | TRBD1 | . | CASSLNRGDYGYTF | TGTGCCAGCTCCCTTAACAGGGGAGACTATGGCTACACCTTC
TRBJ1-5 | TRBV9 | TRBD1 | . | CASSPGTGVRQPQHF | TGTGCCAGCAGCCCCGGGACAGGGGTTCGGCAGCCCCAGCATTTT
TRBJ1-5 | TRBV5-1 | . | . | CASSLSGRGNQPQHF | TGCGCCAGCAGCTTGTCAGGAAGAGGCAATCAGCCCCAGCATTTT
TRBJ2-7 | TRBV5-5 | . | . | CASSLGAEFYEQYF | TGTGCCAGCAGCCTAGGGGCTGAGTTCTACGAGCAGTACTTC
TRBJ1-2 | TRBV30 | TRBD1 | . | CAWSGDRDHPGYTF | TGTGCCTGGAGTGGCGACAGGGACCATCCTGGCTACACCTTC
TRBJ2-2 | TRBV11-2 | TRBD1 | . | CASSLAGTGDTGELFF | TGTGCCAGCAGCTTAGCCGGGACAGGTGATACCGGGGAGCTGTTTTTT
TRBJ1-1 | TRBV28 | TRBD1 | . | CASSVSGRGRTEAFF | TGTGCCAGCAGTGTCTCGGGCAGGGGGCGAACTGAAGCTTTCTTT
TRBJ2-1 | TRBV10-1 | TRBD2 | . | CASSESSSGRNEQFF | TGCGCCAGCAGTGAGTCCTCTAGCGGCCGGAATGAGCAGTTCTTC
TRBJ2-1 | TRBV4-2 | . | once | CASSQEVSREQFF | TGTGCCAGCAGCCAAGAAGTTAGCCGTGAGCAGTTCTTC
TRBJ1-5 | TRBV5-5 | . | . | CASSLGQGGQPQHF | TGTGCCAGCAGCTTAGGGCAAGGAGGGCAGCCCCAGCATTTT
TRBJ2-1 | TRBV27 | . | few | CASSLGLLTYNEQFF | TGTGCCAGCAGTTTAGGGCTACTTACCTACAATGAGCAGTTCTTC
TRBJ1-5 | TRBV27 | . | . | CASSPGNYNQPQHF | TGTGCCAGCAGCCCCGGGAACTACAATCAGCCCCAGCATTTT
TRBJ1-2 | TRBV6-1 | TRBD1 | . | CASSKGQVNYGYTF | TGTGCCAGCAGTAAAGGACAGGTGAACTATGGCTACACCTTC
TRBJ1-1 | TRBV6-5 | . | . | CASSYRRDTEAFF | TGTGCCAGCAGTTATCGTAGAGATACTGAAGCTTTCTTT
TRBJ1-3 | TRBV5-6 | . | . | CASSLGDTIYF | TGTGCCAGCAGCTTGGGAGACACCATATATTTT
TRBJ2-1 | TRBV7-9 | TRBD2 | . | CASSLGMTSGKYNEQFF | TGTGCCAGCAGCTTAGGGATGACTAGCGGTAAATACAATGAGCAGTTCTTC
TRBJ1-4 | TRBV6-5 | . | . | CATRPGLTNEKLFF | TGTGCCACCCGCCCAGGGTTGACTAATGAAAAACTGTTTTTT
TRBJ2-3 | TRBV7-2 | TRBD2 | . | CASSFSGRAATDTQYF | TGTGCCAGCAGCTTTAGCGGGAGGGCCGCGACAGATACGCAGTATTTT
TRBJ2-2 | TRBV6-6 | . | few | CASSYPVRGTGELFF | TGTGCCAGCAGTTACCCCGTTAGAGGCACCGGGGAGCTGTTTTTT
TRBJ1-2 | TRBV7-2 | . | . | CASSSPGRPGYTF | TGTGCCAGCAGCTCCCCGGGTAGACCTGGCTACACCTTC
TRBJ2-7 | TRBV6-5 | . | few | CASSQTGTREQYF | TGTGCCAGCAGTCAGACTGGCACAAGGGAGCAGTACTTC
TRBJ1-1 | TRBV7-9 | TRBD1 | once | CASSATHRGETEAFF | TGTGCCAGCAGCGCGACCCACAGGGGGGAAACTGAAGCTTTCTTT
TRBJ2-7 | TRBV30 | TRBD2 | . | CAWSGTSVYEQYF | TGTGCCTGGAGCGGGACTAGCGTCTACGAGCAGTACTTC
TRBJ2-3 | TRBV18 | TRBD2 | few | CASSPSGTSRTDTQYF | TGTGCCAGCTCACCAAGCGGGACTAGCAGAACAGATACGCAGTATTTT
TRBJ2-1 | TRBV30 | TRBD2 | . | CAWSVKLAGINEQFF | TGTGCCTGGAGTGTAAAACTAGCGGGGATCAATGAGCAGTTCTTC
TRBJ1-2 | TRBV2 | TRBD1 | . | CASTLRDRVDGYTF | TGTGCCAGCACCCTCCGGGACAGGGTGGATGGCTACACCTTC
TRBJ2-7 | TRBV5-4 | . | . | CASSLSSRGLHEQYF | TGTGCCAGCAGCTTAAGTTCCAGGGGCCTCCACGAGCAGTACTTC
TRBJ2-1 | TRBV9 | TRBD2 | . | CASSLKGAGLGNNEQFF | TGTGCCAGCAGCCTGAAAGGGGCGGGACTAGGAAACAATGAGCAGTTCTTC
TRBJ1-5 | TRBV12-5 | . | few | CASGPDGGNQPQHF | TGTGCTAGTGGTCCCGACGGGGGCAATCAGCCCCAGCATTTT
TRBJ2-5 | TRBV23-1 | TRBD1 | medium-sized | CASSRRDRSQETQYF | TGCGCCAGCAGTCGTAGGGACAGGTCACAAGAGACCCAGTACTTC
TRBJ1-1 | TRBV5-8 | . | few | CASSLTGPWAFF | TGTGCCAGCAGCTTGACAGGCCCGTGGGCTTTCTTT
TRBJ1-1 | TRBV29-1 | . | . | CSVEVGQGREAFF | TGCAGCGTTGAGGTTGGGCAGGGTAGAGAAGCTTTCTTT
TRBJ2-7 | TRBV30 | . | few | CAWSRGFWYEQYF | TGTGCCTGGAGTCGGGGGTTTTGGTACGAGCAGTACTTC
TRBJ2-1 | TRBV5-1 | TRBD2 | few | CASSPQLAGGGEQFF | TGCGCCAGCAGCCCCCAACTAGCGGGGGGGGGTGAGCAGTTCTTC
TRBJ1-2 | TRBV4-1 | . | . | CASSQVLRLGGPDGYTF | TGCGCCAGCAGCCAAGTTTTAAGGTTGGGGGGGCCGGACGGCTACACCTTC
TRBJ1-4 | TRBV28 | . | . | CASSFVRTNEKLFF | TGTGCCAGCAGTTTTGTACGGACTAATGAAAAACTGTTTTTT
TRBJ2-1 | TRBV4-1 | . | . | CASSQESISYNEQFF | TGCGCCAGCAGCCAAGAGTCCATTTCCTACAATGAGCAGTTCTTC
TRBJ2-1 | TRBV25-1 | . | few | CASSQPGVGINEQFF | TGTGCCAGCAGCCAGCCGGGGGTGGGTATAAATGAGCAGTTCTTC
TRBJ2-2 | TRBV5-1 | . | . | CASSLGLRDTGELFF | TGCGCCAGCAGCTTGGGTCTGCGGGACACCGGGGAGCTGTTTTTT
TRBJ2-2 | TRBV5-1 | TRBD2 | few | CASRPTSGRNPGELFF | TGCGCCAGCAGACCTACTAGCGGGAGGAACCCCGGGGAGCTGTTTTTT
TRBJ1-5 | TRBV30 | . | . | CAWSRQAPEPQHF | TGTGCCTGGAGTCGGCAGGCCCCTGAGCCCCAGCATTTT
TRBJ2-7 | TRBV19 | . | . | CASSTQVSYEQYF | TGTGCCAGTAGTACCCAGGTTTCCTACGAGCAGTACTTC
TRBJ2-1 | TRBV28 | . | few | CASSPRARAYNEQFF | TGTGCCAGCAGCCCCAGGGCGAGAGCCTACAATGAGCAGTTCTTC
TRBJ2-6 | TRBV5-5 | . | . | CASSPGNFGANVLTF | TGTGCCAGCAGCCCCGGTAATTTTGGGGCCAACGTCCTGACTTTC